This T cell receptor beta chain was sequenced in a study of T-cell reconstitution after alpha-beta-depleted transplantation in children. Study findings and constraints: After transplant, at about two months, alpha-beta T cells were reportedly derived from several hundred expanded graft clones. It was newly produced T cells that mostly accounted for T-cell counts and diversity one year after transplant. For some patients, TCRbeta diversity was high at day 60 because of recipient T cells and thymic progenitors that survived.

In this sample, this clonotype turned up a few times. Its cognate antigen is unknown. This sample's TCRbeta library carried unique molecular identifier barcodes. Each CDR3 protein is one row after TCRdb ran MiXCR on the PCR reads. The table has around 700,000 distinct CDR3 sequences, less than 15% seen once. V lost 5 bases to trimming and J lost 4 bases; unmatched junction nucleotides: 15. Germline V CDR1 and CDR2: WNHNN, SYGVQD (reference sequence). The CDR3 covers 17 residues. The sequence came from a girl aged 2-10 years with congenital amegakaryocytic thrombocytopenia, due to receive a stem cell transplant. The rearrangement links TRBV10-1 to TRBJ2-7; TRBD1 aligns across 9 bases. Specimen: PBMCs, collected before TCRalphabeta/CD19-depleted stem cell transplant. In DNA, the CDR3 is TGCGCCAGCAGTCCCGGGACAGGGCCGGAAAAGCTGTACGAGCAGTACTTC. This encodes CASSPGTGPEKLYEQYF.